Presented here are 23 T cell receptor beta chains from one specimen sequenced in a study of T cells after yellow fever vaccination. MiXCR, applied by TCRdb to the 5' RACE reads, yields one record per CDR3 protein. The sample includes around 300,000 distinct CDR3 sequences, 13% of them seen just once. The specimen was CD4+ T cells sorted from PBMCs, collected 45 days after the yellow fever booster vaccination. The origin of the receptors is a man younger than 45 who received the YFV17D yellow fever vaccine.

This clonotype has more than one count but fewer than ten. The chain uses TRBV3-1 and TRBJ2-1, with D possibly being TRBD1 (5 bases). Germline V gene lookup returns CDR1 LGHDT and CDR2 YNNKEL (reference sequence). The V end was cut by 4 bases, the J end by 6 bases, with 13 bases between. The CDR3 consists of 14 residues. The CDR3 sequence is CASSLDRLGNEQFF. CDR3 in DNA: TGTGCCAGCAGCCTAGACAGATTGGGCAATGAGCAGTTCTTC.

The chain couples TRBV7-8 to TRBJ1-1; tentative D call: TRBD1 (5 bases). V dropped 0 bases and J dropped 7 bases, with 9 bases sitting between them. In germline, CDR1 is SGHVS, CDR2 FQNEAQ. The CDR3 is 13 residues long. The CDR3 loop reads CASSLAMDNEAFF. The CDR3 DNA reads TGTGCCAGCAGCTTAGCCATGGACAATGAAGCTTTCTTT. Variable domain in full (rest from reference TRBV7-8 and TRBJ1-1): GAGVSQSPRYKVAKRGQDVALRCDPISGHVSLFWYQQALGQGPEFLTYFQNEAQLDKSGLPSDRFFAERPEGSVSTLKIQRTQQEDSAVYLCASSLAMDNEAFFGQGTRLTVV.

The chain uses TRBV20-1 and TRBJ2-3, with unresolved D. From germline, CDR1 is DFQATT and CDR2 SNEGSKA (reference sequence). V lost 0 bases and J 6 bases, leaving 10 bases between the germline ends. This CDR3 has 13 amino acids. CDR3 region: CSARDETRDTQYF. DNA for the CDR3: TGCAGTGCTAGAGACGAGACAAGGGATACGCAGTATTTT.

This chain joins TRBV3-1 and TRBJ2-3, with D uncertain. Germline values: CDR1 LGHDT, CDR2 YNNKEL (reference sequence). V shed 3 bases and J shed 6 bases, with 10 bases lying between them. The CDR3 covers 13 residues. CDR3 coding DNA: TGTGCCAGCAGCCAGGTCCGACGGGATACGCAGTATTTT. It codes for CASSQVRRDTQYF.

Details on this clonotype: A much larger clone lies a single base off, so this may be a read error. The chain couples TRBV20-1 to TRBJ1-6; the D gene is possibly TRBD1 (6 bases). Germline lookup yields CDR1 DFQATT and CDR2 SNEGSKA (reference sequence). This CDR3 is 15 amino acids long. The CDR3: CSASPARDKNSPLYF. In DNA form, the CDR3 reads TGCAGTGCTAGTCCAGCCCGGGACAAGAATTCACCCCTCTACTTT.

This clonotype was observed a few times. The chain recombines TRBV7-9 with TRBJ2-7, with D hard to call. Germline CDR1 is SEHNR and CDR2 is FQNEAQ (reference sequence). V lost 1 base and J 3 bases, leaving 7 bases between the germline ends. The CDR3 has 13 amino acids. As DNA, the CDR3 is TGTGCCAGCAGCTTAGGCTCGTTCTACGAGCAGTACTTC. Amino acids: CASSLGSFYEQYF. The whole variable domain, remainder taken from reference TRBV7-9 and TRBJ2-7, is DTGVSQNPRHKITKRGQNVTFRCDPISEHNRLYWYRQTLGQGPEFLTYFQNEAQLEKSRLLSDRFSAERPKGSFSTLEIQRTEQGDSAMYLCASSLGSFYEQYFGPGTRLTVT.

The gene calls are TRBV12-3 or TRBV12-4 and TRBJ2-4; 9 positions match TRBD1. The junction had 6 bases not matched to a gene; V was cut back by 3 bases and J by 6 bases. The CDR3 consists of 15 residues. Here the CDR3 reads CASSFLGQGGNIQYF. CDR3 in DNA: TGTGCCAGCAGTTTCTTGGGACAGGGCGGAAACATTCAGTACTTC.

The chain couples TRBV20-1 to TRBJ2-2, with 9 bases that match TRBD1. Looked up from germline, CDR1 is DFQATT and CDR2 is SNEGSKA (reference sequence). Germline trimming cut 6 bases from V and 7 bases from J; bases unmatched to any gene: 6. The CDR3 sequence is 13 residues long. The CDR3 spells CSALQGAGGELFF. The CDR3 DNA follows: TGCAGTGCCTTACAGGGGGCCGGCGGGGAGCTGTTTTTT.

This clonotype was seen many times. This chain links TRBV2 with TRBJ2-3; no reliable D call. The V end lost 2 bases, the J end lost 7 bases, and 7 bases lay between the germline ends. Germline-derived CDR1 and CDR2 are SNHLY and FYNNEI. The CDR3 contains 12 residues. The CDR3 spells CASSESAYTQYF. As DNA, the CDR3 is TGTGCCAGCAGTGAAAGTGCCTATACGCAGTATTTT.

DNA for the CDR3: TGCAGTGCTAGGGGACTAATAGAAAGCACAGATACGCAGTATTTT. Protein product: CSARGLIESTDTQYF. The chain employs TRBV20-1 and TRBJ2-3, with 7 bases aligning to TRBD2. This CDR3 region has 15 residues. CDR1 and CDR2 from the germline V gene are DFQATT and SNEGSKA (reference sequence). The V segment lost 3 bases and the J segment 0 bases; nucleotides outside the gene matches: 6.

The CDR3 sequence is CASSFPLAGEQFF. The DNA for the CDR3 is TGTGCCAGCAGCTTTCCACTAGCGGGTGAGCAGTTCTTC. The chain employs TRBV7-2 and TRBJ2-1; 9 bases agree with TRBD2. This CDR3 has 13 residues. V lost 3 bases and J lost 9; bases outside the gene matches: 3. Per the germline V gene, CDR1 is SGHTA and CDR2 is FQGNSA.

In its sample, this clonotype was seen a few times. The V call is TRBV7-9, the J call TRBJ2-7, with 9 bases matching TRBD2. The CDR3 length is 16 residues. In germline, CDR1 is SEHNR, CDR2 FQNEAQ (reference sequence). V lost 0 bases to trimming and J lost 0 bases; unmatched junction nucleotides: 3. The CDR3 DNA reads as TGTGCCAGCAGCTTAGCTGCGGGAGGGAGCTCCTACGAGCAGTACTTC. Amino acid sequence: CASSLAAGGSSYEQYF.

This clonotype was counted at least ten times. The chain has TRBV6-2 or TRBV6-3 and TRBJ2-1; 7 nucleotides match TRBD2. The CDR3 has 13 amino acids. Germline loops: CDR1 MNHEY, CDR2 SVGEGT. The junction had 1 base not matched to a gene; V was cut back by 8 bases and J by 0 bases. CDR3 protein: CASGGSSYNEQFF. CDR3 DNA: TGTGCCAGCGGCGGGAGCTCCTACAATGAGCAGTTCTTC.

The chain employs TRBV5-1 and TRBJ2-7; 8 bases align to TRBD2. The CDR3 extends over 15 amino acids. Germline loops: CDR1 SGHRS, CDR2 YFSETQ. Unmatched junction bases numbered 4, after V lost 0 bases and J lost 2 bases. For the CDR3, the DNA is TGCGCCAGCAGCTTGGTAAGCGGGAGCACCTACGAGCAGTACTTC. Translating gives CASSLVSGSTYEQYF.

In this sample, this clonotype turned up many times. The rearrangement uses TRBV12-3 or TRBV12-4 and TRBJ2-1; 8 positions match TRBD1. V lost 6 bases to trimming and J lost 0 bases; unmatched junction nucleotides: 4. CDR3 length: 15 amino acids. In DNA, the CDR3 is TGTGCCAGCAGCTCTGACAGGGGCTCCTACAATGAGCAGTTCTTC. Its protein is CASSSDRGSYNEQFF.

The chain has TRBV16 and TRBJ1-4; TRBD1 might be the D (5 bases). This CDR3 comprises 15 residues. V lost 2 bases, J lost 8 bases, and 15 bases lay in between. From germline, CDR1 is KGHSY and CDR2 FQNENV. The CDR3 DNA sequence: TGTGCCAGCAGCCAAGCCCGGGGCTCCAAGGAAAAACTGTTTTTT. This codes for CASSQARGSKEKLFF.

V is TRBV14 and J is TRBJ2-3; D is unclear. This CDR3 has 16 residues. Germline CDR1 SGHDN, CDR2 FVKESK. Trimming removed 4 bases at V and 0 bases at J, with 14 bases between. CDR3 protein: CASSPAPTRSTDTQYF. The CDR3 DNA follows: TGTGCCAGCAGCCCTGCTCCGACCCGAAGCACAGATACGCAGTATTTT.

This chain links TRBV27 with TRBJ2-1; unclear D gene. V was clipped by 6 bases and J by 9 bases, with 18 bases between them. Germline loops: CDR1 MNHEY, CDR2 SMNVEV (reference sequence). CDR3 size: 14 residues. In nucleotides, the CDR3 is TGTGCCAGCAGACCGCATTCGAATAGAGTTGAGCAGTTCTTC. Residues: CASRPHSNRVEQFF.

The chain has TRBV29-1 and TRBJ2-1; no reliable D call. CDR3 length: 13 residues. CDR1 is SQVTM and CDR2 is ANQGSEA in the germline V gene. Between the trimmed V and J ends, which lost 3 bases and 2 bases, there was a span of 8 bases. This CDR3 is CSVEVRPYNEQFF. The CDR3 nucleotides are TGCAGCGTTGAGGTTCGGCCCTACAATGAGCAGTTCTTC.

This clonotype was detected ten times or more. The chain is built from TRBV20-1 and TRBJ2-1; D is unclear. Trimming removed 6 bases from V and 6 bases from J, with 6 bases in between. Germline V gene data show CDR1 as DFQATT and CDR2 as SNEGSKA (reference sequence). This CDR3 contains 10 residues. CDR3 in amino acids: CSARVNEQFF. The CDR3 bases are TGCAGTGCCCGGGTCAATGAGCAGTTCTTC.

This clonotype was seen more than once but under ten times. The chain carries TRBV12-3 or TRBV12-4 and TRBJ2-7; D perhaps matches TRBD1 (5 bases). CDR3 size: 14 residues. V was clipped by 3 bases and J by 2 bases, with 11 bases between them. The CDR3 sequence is CASSFDRATYEQYF. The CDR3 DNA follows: TGTGCCAGCAGTTTTGACAGAGCAACCTACGAGCAGTACTTC.

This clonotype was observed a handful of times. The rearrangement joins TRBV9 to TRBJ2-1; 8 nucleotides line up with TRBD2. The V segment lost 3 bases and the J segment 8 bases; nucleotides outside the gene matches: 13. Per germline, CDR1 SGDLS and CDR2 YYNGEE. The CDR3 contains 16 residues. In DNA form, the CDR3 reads TGTGCCAGCAGCGCTTCAAGCGGGAGATCGGGTTATGAGCAGTTCTTC. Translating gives CASSASSGRSGYEQFF.

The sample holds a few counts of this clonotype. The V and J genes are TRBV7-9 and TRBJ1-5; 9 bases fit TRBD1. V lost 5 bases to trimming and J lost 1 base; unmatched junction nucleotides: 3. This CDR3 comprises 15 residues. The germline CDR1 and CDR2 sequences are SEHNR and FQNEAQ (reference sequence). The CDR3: CASSRDRGSNQPQHF. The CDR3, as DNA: TGTGCCAGCAGCCGAGACAGGGGGAGCAATCAGCCCCAGCATTTT.